Sequencing of this TCR beta chain was carried out in a study of blood T cells in healthy people across ages. As for the study in general: About one barcoded beta molecule per two T cells was captured by template switching.

In germline, CDR1 is SQVTM, CDR2 ANQGSEA. The V end lost 3 bases, the J end lost 2 bases, and 13 bases lay between the germline ends. CDR3 length: 14 residues. Healthy Caucasians from Russia aged roughly 6 to 95 served as donors. Only a few counts were recorded for this clonotype. Together with a sample-barcoded 5' primer, a J-beta primer mix was included in a second PCR lasting roughly 6 to 12 cycles. TCRdb reprocessed the 5' RACE reads via MiXCR and lists one record per CDR3 protein. The data contain roughly 860,000 distinct CDR3 sequences, 62% of them singletons. The specimen was blood. The source is a man aged 30-40 years in good health. This chain uses TRBV29-1 with TRBJ2-5, with D hard to call. This chain's CDR3 is CSVEVGQVQETQYF. The CDR3 DNA follows: TGCAGCGTTGAGGTGGGCCAGGTACAAGAGACCCAGTACTTC.